The 24 T cell receptor beta chains below all came from one sample that was sequenced in a study of radiotherapy plus CTLA-4 blockade in lung cancer. Generated by immunoSEQ multiplex PCR, the TCRdb table keeps only in-frame clones and is missing some. The table has roughly 69,000 clones, roughly 76% seen once. The sequencing here drew on peripheral blood, taken from a patient treated with radiotherapy plus ipilimumab. The receptors derive from a human donor with non-small cell lung cancer whose response to radiotherapy plus ipilimumab could not be evaluated. Some clones in this sample may be carry-over from other donors' samples.

This chain joins TRBV18 and TRBJ1-1, with 9 bases lining up with TRBD1. The J segment lost 3 bases and the V segment lost 6 bases, leaving 8 bases of the junction unmatched. The CDR3 spans 15 residues. Germline V gives CDR1 KGHSH, CDR2 LQKENI. The CDR3: CASSADRGAHTEAFF. The CDR3 DNA is TGTGCCAGCTCCGCGGACAGGGGAGCCCACACTGAAGCTTTCTTT.

This chain links TRBV18 with TRBJ1-6, with 7 bases lining up with TRBD1. The CDR3 runs to 14 residues. Germline assignment: CDR1 KGHSH and CDR2 LQKENI. V dropped 3 bases and J dropped 7; count of bases not matched to a gene: 3. The CDR3 nucleotides are TGTGCCAGCTCACCTGGGACAGAGAATTCACCCCTCCACTTT. It yields the protein CASSPGTENSPLHF.

The V and J genes are TRBV27 and TRBJ2-3, with 8 positions matching TRBD2. Looked up from germline, CDR1 is MNHEY and CDR2 is SMNVEV (reference sequence). The V and J ends lost 5 bases and 2 bases, in that order; junction bases with no gene match: 12. The CDR3 spans 17 residues. This CDR3 is CASSPGGPHTHTDTQYF. The DNA of the CDR3 is TGTGCCAGCAGTCCGGGGGGGCCTCACACACACACAGATACGCAGTATTTT.

This chain joins TRBV29-1 and TRBJ1-3, with D unresolved. The V end was cut by 5 bases, the J end by 4 bases, with 6 bases between. This CDR3 is built from 11 residues. Germline V CDR1 and CDR2: SQVTM, ANQGSEA. The CDR3 protein is CSVTGGNTIYF. CDR3 DNA sequence: TGCAGCGTTACGGGAGGAAACACCATATATTTT.

This chain uses TRBV7-2 with TRBJ1-3; D is undetermined. This CDR3 comprises 14 residues. V gave up 3 bases and J gave up 0 bases, with 6 bases separating them. Germline loops: CDR1 SGHTA, CDR2 FQGNSA. In DNA, the CDR3 is TGTGCCAGCAGCTTTGAGAACTCTGGAAACACCATATATTTT. Translated: CASSFENSGNTIYF.

Regarding this clone: At one of its ends the junction is not consistent with the germline gene, which may arise from a read error. This sequence joins TRBV28 and TRBJ2-7; 9 bases are a match to TRBD2. In germline, CDR1 is MDHEN, CDR2 SYDVKM. This CDR3 spans 15 amino acids. CDR3 sequence (DNA): TGTGCCAGCAGTTTACAGACTAGCGGTTCCTTCAAGCCCCACTTC. Amino acids: CASSLQTSGSFKPHF.

This clone was seen more than once but under ten times. The J gene is TRBJ1-5, the V gene TRBV12-5; TRBD1 is a possible D gene (6 bases). The CDR3 is made up of 19 amino acids. Germline V CDR1 and CDR2: LGHNT, FRNRAP. Trimming took 3 bases from V and 6 from J, leaving 27 bases between them. The CDR3 DNA reads TGTGCTAGTGGTTTATCCCCAATTGGTCCCACAGGGTCGGGTCAGCCCCAGCATTTT. This codes for CASGLSPIGPTGSGQPQHF.

This clone was seen a handful of times. The gene calls are TRBV4-3 and TRBJ1-2; D gene unclear. The CDR3 length is 15 residues. Deletions cut 3 bases from V and 0 bases from J, with 11 bases between. CDR1 and CDR2 (germline): LGHNA, YSLEER. The CDR3 sequence is CASSQRFESNYGYTF. The CDR3 coding sequence is TGCGCCAGCAGCCAGAGGTTTGAATCTAACTATGGCTACACCTTC.

The chain has TRBV15 and TRBJ1-2; unclear D gene. The CDR3 runs 15 residues. Germline V gene sequence: CDR1 LNHNV, CDR2 YYDKDF (reference sequence). Between the trimmed V and J ends, which lost 0 bases and 7 bases, there was a span of 15 bases. The CDR3 DNA is TGTGCCACCAGCAGAGATGGAGTTCAGGAGGGTGGCTACACCTTC. Its translation is CATSRDGVQEGGYTF.

This clone has just a few counts. The genes are TRBV6-1 and TRBJ1-2, with D perhaps TRBD1 (6 bases). The CDR3 has 14 residues. Trimming left V 5 bases short and J 4 bases short, with 14 bases between. Germline CDR1 and CDR2: MNHNS and SASEGT. The chain's CDR3 is CASSYGADSYGYTF. The CDR3 DNA sequence: TGTGCCAGCAGTTATGGGGCGGACAGCTATGGCTACACCTTC.

V gene TRBV29-1 combines with J gene TRBJ2-3, with 13 bases aligning to TRBD2. Germline-derived CDR1 and CDR2 are SQVTM and ANQGSEA. Unmatched junction bases numbered 1, after V lost 6 bases and J lost 4 bases. The CDR3 totals 13 residues. Here the CDR3 DNA reads TGCAGCGTCGGACTAGCGGGGGCAGATACGCAGTATTTT. The encoded protein is CSVGLAGADTQYF.

The gene calls are TRBV6-1 and TRBJ1-1, with a weak D call TRBD1 (5 bases). CDR3 length equals 15 residues. V was shortened by 1 base and J by 4 bases, with 13 bases between the two germline ends. CDR1 is MNHNS, CDR2 SASEGT, per germline. The CDR3 region is CASSEGRGGSTEAFF. The CDR3 nucleotides are TGTGCCAGCAGTGAAGGGCGGGGGGGAAGCACTGAAGCTTTCTTT.

V usage is TRBV4-1 and J usage is TRBJ1-2; 8 bases align to TRBD1. Germline CDR1 is MGHRA and CDR2 is YSYEKL. V shed 0 bases and J 4 bases; nucleotides not matched to a gene: 4. The CDR3 covers 15 residues. The CDR3 region has the DNA TGCGCCAGCAGCCAAGAGCGGGACAGGAGCTATGGCTACACCTTC. Protein sequence: CASSQERDRSYGYTF.

The gene calls are TRBV4-1 and TRBJ2-7; D is perhaps TRBD1 (5 bases). The CDR3 sequence is 14 residues long. Germline lookup yields CDR1 MGHRA and CDR2 YSYEKL. Trimming pared 2 bases from V and 2 bases from J, leaving 10 bases between. CDR3 sequence reads: CASSQPRVPYEQYF. CDR3 bases: TGCGCCAGCAGCCAACCCAGGGTTCCCTACGAGCAGTACTTC.

As for this clone: Other DNA sequences in this specimen translate into the identical CDR3. The V call is TRBV18, the J call TRBJ1-1, with a weak D call TRBD1 (5 bases). CDR1 KGHSH and CDR2 LQKENI come from the germline V gene. Trimming took 6 bases from V and 3 from J, leaving 14 bases between them. The CDR3 spans 14 residues. The DNA for the CDR3 is TGTGCCAGCTCCCCCCTGGGGGGGGACACTGAAGCTTTCTTT. It specifies CASSPLGGDTEAFF.

This clone has more than one count but fewer than ten. The chain links TRBV6-5 to TRBJ1-1; no clear D gene. In germline, CDR1 is MNHEY, CDR2 SVGAGI. The ends were cut back, 6 bases at V and 7 bases at J, with 6 bases in the middle. The CDR3 has 10 residues. CDR3 nucleotide sequence: TGTGCCAGCAGCAGGATTGAAGCTTTCTTT. Its protein is CASSRIEAFF.

The chain carries TRBV5-1 and TRBJ1-1; possible D gene TRBD1, 6 bases. V gave up 0 bases and J gave up 1 base, with 7 bases separating them. The CDR3 is made up of 14 amino acids. Germline V gives CDR1 SGHRS, CDR2 YFSETQ. CDR3 amino acids: CASSLEQGNTEAFF. CDR3 DNA sequence: TGCGCCAGCAGCTTGGAACAGGGGAACACTGAAGCTTTCTTT.

This chain uses TRBV19 with TRBJ1-5; no clear D. Per germline, CDR1 LNHDA and CDR2 SQIVND (reference sequence). The CDR3 consists of 16 residues. The ends were cut back, 3 bases at V and 3 bases at J, with 15 bases in the middle. Here the CDR3 DNA reads TGTGCCAGTAGTATCGGGTTTGAGCGACCCAATCAGCCCCAGCATTTT. It specifies CASSIGFERPNQPQHF.

The gene calls are TRBV11-2 and TRBJ1-2; 7 nucleotides align to TRBD1. From germline, CDR1 is SGHAT and CDR2 FQNNGV. Trimming at V came to 3 bases and at J to 3 bases, leaving 1 base not matched to a gene. The CDR3 covers 13 residues. The CDR3 is CASSFGTDYGYTF. CDR3 DNA: TGTGCCAGCAGCTTCGGGACAGACTATGGCTACACCTTC.

The sample holds one count of this clone. The rearrangement joins TRBV7-2 to TRBJ1-1, with TRBD1 as a possible D gene (5 bases). Germline V gene lookup returns CDR1 SGHTA and CDR2 FQGNSA. V gave up 5 bases and J gave up 1 base, with 8 bases separating them. The CDR3 consists of 13 residues. The CDR3 protein is CASSVQGNTEAFF. For the CDR3, the DNA is TGTGCCAGCAGCGTTCAGGGGAACACTGAAGCTTTCTTT.

The chain recombines TRBV2 with TRBJ1-5; 11 nucleotides match TRBD1. Germline V CDR1 and CDR2: SNHLY, FYNNEI. The CDR3 runs to 15 residues. V shed 5 bases and J 5 bases; nucleotides not matched to a gene: 5. The CDR3 here is CASSPGQGGYQPQHF. The CDR3 bases are TGTGCCAGCAGTCCGGGACAGGGGGGCTATCAGCCCCAGCATTTT.

This clone is a singleton in its sample. CDR3 residues: CASSWAGHPDTQYF. In DNA form, the CDR3 reads TGTGCCAGCTCGTGGGCAGGGCACCCAGATACGCAGTATTTT. This rearrangement joins TRBV18 to TRBJ2-3, with a tentative D call TRBD1 (5 bases). This CDR3 has 14 amino acids. Trimming left V 6 bases short and J 4 bases short, with 14 bases between. Germline loops: CDR1 KGHSH, CDR2 LQKENI. The whole variable domain, remainder taken from reference TRBV18 and TRBJ2-3, is NAGVMQNPRHLVRRRGQEARLRCSPMKGHSHVYWYRQLPEEGLKFMVYLQKENIIDESGMPKERFSAEFPKEGPSILRIQQVVRGDSAAYFCASSWAGHPDTQYFGPGTRLTVL.

This clone was seen only a few times. The chain employs TRBV5-1 and TRBJ2-7, with D tentatively TRBD2 (6 bases). The V gene's germline CDR1 is SGHRS and CDR2 YFSETQ. CDR3 length: 13 amino acids. V was trimmed by 10 bases and J by 2 bases, leaving 16 bases between them. CDR3 nucleotides: TGCGCCTCCAGCTCGGGGGTCACCTACGAGCAGTACTTC. Its translation: CASSSGVTYEQYF.

This sequence joins TRBV19 and TRBJ1-2; TRBD1 might be the D (5 bases). Germline V gene sequence: CDR1 LNHDA, CDR2 SQIVND (reference sequence). Trimming left V 3 bases short and J 6 bases short, with 17 bases between. This CDR3 spans 15 amino acids. In DNA form, the CDR3 reads TGTGCCAGTAGTATTCGGTCCTCTAGGGGCGATGGCTACACCTTC. This codes for CASSIRSSRGDGYTF.